The rows below give T cell receptor beta chains drawn from one sample of a study of identical twins. Each CDR3 protein is one row after TCRdb ran MiXCR on the 5' RACE reads. The table lists 1,800,000 or so distinct CDR3 sequences, 32% of them singletons. The sequenced material came from cord blood. All receptors come from a newborn girl in good health. Both conserved end residues are part of each CDR3. D genes are given only for firm matches. Rows may omit the clone size; those that give it use once, few, many or a size class.

CDR3aa: CATEDRAGNQPQHF; CDR3nt: TGTGCCACCGAGGACAGGGCTGGCAATCAGCCCCAGCATTTT; v_gene: TRBV24-1; abundance: NA; d_gene: TRBD1; j_gene: TRBJ1-5
CDR3aa: CASSWSGATDTQYF; CDR3nt: TGTGCCAGCAGCTGGAGCGGGGCGACAGATACGCAGTATTTT; v_gene: TRBV7-2; abundance: once; d_gene: TRBD2; j_gene: TRBJ2-3
CDR3aa: CASSEADLGYTF; CDR3nt: TGTGCCAGCAGTGAGGCAGATTTGGGCTACACCTTC; v_gene: TRBV6-1; abundance: few; d_gene: NA; j_gene: TRBJ1-2
CDR3aa: CATSLGAYYGYTF; CDR3nt: TGTGCCACCTCCCTGGGGGCTTACTATGGCTACACCTTC; v_gene: TRBV28; abundance: NA; d_gene: NA; j_gene: TRBJ1-2
CDR3aa: CASSQWMASETQYF; CDR3nt: TGTGCCAGCAGCCAATGGATGGCCTCAGAGACCCAGTACTTC; v_gene: TRBV3-1; abundance: few; d_gene: NA; j_gene: TRBJ2-5
CDR3aa: CASSQWGEEQFF; CDR3nt: TGCGCCAGCAGCCAGTGGGGGGAGGAGCAGTTCTTC; v_gene: TRBV4-1; abundance: NA; d_gene: NA; j_gene: TRBJ2-1
CDR3aa: CASSQDRGRLNSPLHF; CDR3nt: TGCGCCAGCAGCCAAGACAGGGGAAGGCTTAATTCACCCCTCCACTTT; v_gene: TRBV4-1; abundance: NA; d_gene: NA; j_gene: TRBJ1-6
CDR3aa: CASSPTPGGSYGYTF; CDR3nt: TGTGCCAGCAGTCCCACCCCCGGTGGGAGCTATGGCTACACCTTC; v_gene: TRBV12-3/TRBV12-4; abundance: NA; d_gene: NA; j_gene: TRBJ1-2
CDR3aa: CASSQEWGGLRNEQYF; CDR3nt: TGTGCCAGCAGCCAAGAATGGGGAGGCCTACGCAACGAGCAGTACTTC; v_gene: TRBV4-2; abundance: NA; d_gene: NA; j_gene: TRBJ2-7
CDR3aa: CASSRRQGTYNEQFF; CDR3nt: TGTGCCAGCAGCCGTAGACAGGGGACCTACAATGAGCAGTTCTTC; v_gene: TRBV14; abundance: many; d_gene: TRBD1; j_gene: TRBJ2-1
CDR3aa: CASSHRTSGGISSYNEQFF; CDR3nt: TGTGCCAGCAGCCACAGGACTAGCGGGGGGATAAGCTCCTACAATGAGCAGTTCTTC; v_gene: TRBV14; abundance: few; d_gene: TRBD2; j_gene: TRBJ2-1
CDR3aa: CSARADFSGANVLTF; CDR3nt: TGCAGTGCTAGAGCGGATTTCTCTGGGGCCAACGTCCTGACTTTC; v_gene: TRBV20-1; abundance: few; d_gene: NA; j_gene: TRBJ2-6
CDR3aa: CASSFKYRTGGTGELFF; CDR3nt: TGTGCCAGCAGCTTCAAATACCGGACAGGGGGCACCGGGGAGCTGTTTTTT; v_gene: TRBV13; abundance: NA; d_gene: TRBD1; j_gene: TRBJ2-2
CDR3aa: CASSYNRGGNEKLFF; CDR3nt: TGTGCCAGCAGCTATAATAGGGGGGGGAATGAAAAACTGTTTTTT; v_gene: TRBV5-5; abundance: NA; d_gene: NA; j_gene: TRBJ1-4
CDR3aa: CASSAAGTGNTIYF; CDR3nt: TGTGCCAGCAGTGCAGCGGGGACTGGAAACACCATATATTTT; v_gene: TRBV6-1; abundance: NA; d_gene: NA; j_gene: TRBJ1-3
CDR3aa: CASRSRQTNTEAFF; CDR3nt: TGTGCCAGCAGGTCCCGACAGACAAACACTGAAGCTTTCTTT; v_gene: TRBV7-9; abundance: NA; d_gene: NA; j_gene: TRBJ1-1
CDR3aa: CSVEPGLATDTQYF; CDR3nt: TGCAGCGTTGAGCCCGGCCTCGCCACAGATACGCAGTATTTT; v_gene: TRBV29-1; abundance: many; d_gene: NA; j_gene: TRBJ2-3
CDR3aa: CASPLEDTGELFF; CDR3nt: TGTGCCAGCCCCCTTGAGGACACCGGGGAGCTGTTTTTT; v_gene: TRBV27; abundance: NA; d_gene: NA; j_gene: TRBJ2-2
CDR3aa: CASSEAGAPSSSYNSPLHF; CDR3nt: TGTGCCAGCAGTGAAGCGGGGGCACCCAGCAGCTCCTATAATTCACCCCTCCACTTT; v_gene: TRBV6-1; abundance: NA; d_gene: NA; j_gene: TRBJ1-6
CDR3aa: CASTHRRTGNEKLFF; CDR3nt: TGTGCCAGCACCCACCGGAGGACGGGGAATGAAAAACTGTTTTTT; v_gene: TRBV12-3/TRBV12-4; abundance: NA; d_gene: NA; j_gene: TRBJ1-4
CDR3aa: CASSPLDRSFQYF; CDR3nt: TGTGCCAGTAGCCCTTTGGACAGATCCTTTCAGTACTTC; v_gene: TRBV19; abundance: NA; d_gene: NA; j_gene: TRBJ2-4
CDR3aa: CSVGGTGGSYEQYF; CDR3nt: TGCAGCGTTGGGGGGACAGGGGGGTCCTACGAGCAGTACTTC; v_gene: TRBV29-1; abundance: few; d_gene: TRBD1; j_gene: TRBJ2-7
CDR3aa: CASSYWGNTDTQYF; CDR3nt: TGTGCCAGCAGTTACTGGGGAAACACAGATACGCAGTATTTT; v_gene: TRBV6-6; abundance: NA; d_gene: NA; j_gene: TRBJ2-3
CDR3aa: CASSVSPSSYNEQFF; CDR3nt: TGCGCCAGCAGTGTTAGCCCCAGCTCCTACAATGAGCAGTTCTTC; v_gene: TRBV10-2; abundance: few; d_gene: NA; j_gene: TRBJ2-1
CDR3aa: CASGLNQGRNYGYTF; CDR3nt: TGTGCTAGTGGTTTGAATCAGGGTCGGAACTATGGCTACACCTTC; v_gene: TRBV12-5; abundance: NA; d_gene: NA; j_gene: TRBJ1-2
CDR3aa: CASSSTPFPSYNEQFF; CDR3nt: TGTGCCAGCAGCTCGACCCCATTCCCCTCCTACAATGAGCAGTTCTTC; v_gene: TRBV12-3/TRBV12-4; abundance: NA; d_gene: NA; j_gene: TRBJ2-1
CDR3aa: CASSGLATDTQYF; CDR3nt: TGTGCCAGCAGTGGACTAGCCACAGATACGCAGTATTTT; v_gene: TRBV25-1; abundance: many; d_gene: TRBD2; j_gene: TRBJ2-3
CDR3aa: CAWSVVGGSDTQYF; CDR3nt: TGTGCCTGGAGTGTAGTGGGGGGTTCGGATACGCAGTATTTT; v_gene: TRBV30; abundance: NA; d_gene: NA; j_gene: TRBJ2-3
CDR3aa: CAISAGTSGPYEQYF; CDR3nt: TGTGCCATCAGTGCCGGGACTAGCGGTCCCTACGAGCAGTACTTC; v_gene: TRBV10-3; abundance: NA; d_gene: TRBD2; j_gene: TRBJ2-7
CDR3aa: CASTRPAGGRETQYF; CDR3nt: TGTGCCAGCACCCGACCAGCGGGGGGCCGAGAGACCCAGTACTTC; v_gene: TRBV12-3/TRBV12-4; abundance: once; d_gene: TRBD2; j_gene: TRBJ2-5
CDR3aa: CASSVGRGYNEQFF; CDR3nt: TGTGCCAGCAGCGTAGGTCGAGGTTACAATGAGCAGTTCTTC; v_gene: TRBV9; abundance: few; d_gene: NA; j_gene: TRBJ2-1
CDR3aa: CASSPFGQQGETQYF; CDR3nt: TGTGCCAGCAGCCCCTTCGGGCAGCAGGGGGAGACCCAGTACTTC; v_gene: TRBV4-2; abundance: NA; d_gene: NA; j_gene: TRBJ2-5
CDR3aa: CSASSASSSTDTQYF; CDR3nt: TGCAGTGCTAGTAGTGCCTCATCTAGCACAGATACGCAGTATTTT; v_gene: TRBV20-1; abundance: few; d_gene: NA; j_gene: TRBJ2-3
CDR3aa: CAWSVRGNEQFF; CDR3nt: TGTGCCTGGAGTGTACGGGGGAATGAGCAGTTCTTC; v_gene: TRBV30; abundance: many; d_gene: NA; j_gene: TRBJ2-1
CDR3aa: CASSRGDTSTPEQYF; CDR3nt: TGCGCCAGCAGCCGAGGTGACACTTCCACCCCCGAGCAGTACTTC; v_gene: TRBV5-1; abundance: NA; d_gene: NA; j_gene: TRBJ2-7
CDR3aa: CSASGTSGAVYNEQYF; CDR3nt: TGCAGTGCTAGCGGGACTAGCGGTGCCGTATACAATGAGCAGTACTTC; v_gene: TRBV20-1; abundance: NA; d_gene: TRBD2; j_gene: TRBJ2-7
CDR3aa: CARGTGHEQYF; CDR3nt: TGTGCCAGGGGAACAGGTCACGAGCAGTACTTC; v_gene: TRBV2; abundance: few; d_gene: NA; j_gene: TRBJ2-7
CDR3aa: CASSMTSGGSSYNEEFF; CDR3nt: TGTGCCAGCAGCATGACTAGCGGGGGATCATCCTACAATGAGGAGTTCTTC; v_gene: TRBV5-4; abundance: NA; d_gene: TRBD2; j_gene: TRBJ2-1
CDR3aa: CAWRQGEKLFF; CDR3nt: TGTGCCTGGAGACAGGGTGAAAAACTGTTTTTT; v_gene: TRBV30; abundance: NA; d_gene: NA; j_gene: TRBJ1-4
CDR3aa: CSASRDSLLIDTQYF; CDR3nt: TGCAGTGCCTCCCGGGACTCCCTCCTCATAGATACGCAGTATTTT; v_gene: TRBV20-1; abundance: once; d_gene: NA; j_gene: TRBJ2-3
CDR3aa: CASSPPRIRSTDTQYF; CDR3nt: TGTGCCAGCAGTCCCCCCAGGATTAGGAGCACAGATACGCAGTATTTT; v_gene: TRBV28; abundance: NA; d_gene: NA; j_gene: TRBJ2-3
CDR3aa: CASSPIRQGAEDGYTF; CDR3nt: TGTGCCAGCAGCCCGATCCGACAGGGGGCAGAGGACGGCTACACCTTC; v_gene: TRBV11-2; abundance: few; d_gene: TRBD1; j_gene: TRBJ1-2
CDR3aa: CASSYSGGAQYF; CDR3nt: TGTGCCAGCAGTTATAGCGGAGGGGCCCAGTACTTC; v_gene: TRBV6-2/TRBV6-3; abundance: NA; d_gene: NA; j_gene: TRBJ2-5
CDR3aa: CASSRLAGLSYNEQFF; CDR3nt: TGTGCCAGCAGTCGACTAGCGGGTCTCTCCTACAATGAGCAGTTCTTC; v_gene: TRBV12-3/TRBV12-4; abundance: NA; d_gene: TRBD2; j_gene: TRBJ2-1
CDR3aa: CASSQDEVAGVGTQYF; CDR3nt: TGTGCCAGCAGCCAAGATGAGGTAGCGGGTGTGGGGACCCAGTACTTC; v_gene: TRBV4-2; abundance: NA; d_gene: TRBD2; j_gene: TRBJ2-5
CDR3aa: CSASTSGGARYEQYF; CDR3nt: TGCAGTGCTAGTACTAGCGGGGGGGCACGGTACGAGCAGTACTTC; v_gene: TRBV20-1; abundance: NA; d_gene: TRBD2; j_gene: TRBJ2-7
CDR3aa: CSARGAGNRASSYNSPLHF; CDR3nt: TGCAGTGCTAGAGGGGCCGGAAACAGGGCCTCCAGTTATAATTCACCCCTCCACTTT; v_gene: TRBV20-1; abundance: NA; d_gene: NA; j_gene: TRBJ1-6
CDR3aa: CASSQKSLAGAPSTGELFF; CDR3nt: TGCGCCAGCAGCCAAAAGTCGTTGGCGGGGGCCCCCAGCACCGGGGAGCTGTTTTTT; v_gene: TRBV4-1; abundance: NA; d_gene: NA; j_gene: TRBJ2-2
CDR3aa: CATSDLHSGSHFNEQFF; CDR3nt: TGTGCCACCAGTGATTTGCATAGCGGGAGCCATTTCAATGAGCAGTTCTTC; v_gene: TRBV24-1; abundance: NA; d_gene: TRBD2; j_gene: TRBJ2-1
CDR3aa: CASSPRVGVGRSTGELFF; CDR3nt: TGTGCCAGCAGTCCTCGCGTCGGAGTGGGGCGATCTACCGGGGAGCTGTTTTTT; v_gene: TRBV2; abundance: NA; d_gene: NA; j_gene: TRBJ2-2
CDR3aa: CASSSPAGGAYNEQFF; CDR3nt: TGTGCCAGCAGTTCCCCAGCGGGTGGGGCCTACAATGAGCAGTTCTTC; v_gene: TRBV28; abundance: NA; d_gene: NA; j_gene: TRBJ2-1